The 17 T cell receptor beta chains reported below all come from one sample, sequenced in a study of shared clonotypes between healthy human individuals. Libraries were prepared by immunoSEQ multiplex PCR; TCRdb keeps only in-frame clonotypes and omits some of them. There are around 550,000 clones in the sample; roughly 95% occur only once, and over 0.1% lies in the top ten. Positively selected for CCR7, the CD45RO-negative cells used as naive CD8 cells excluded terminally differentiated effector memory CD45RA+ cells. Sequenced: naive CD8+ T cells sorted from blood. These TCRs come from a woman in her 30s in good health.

The CDR3 coding sequence is TGCAGCGCTCGAGAGCCTACCCACGGCGGGGAGCTGTTTTTT. Amino acid sequence: CSAREPTHGGELFF. The J gene is TRBJ2-2, the V gene TRBV29-1; D unclear. The CDR3 extends over 14 amino acids. V was shortened by 7 bases and J by 7 bases, with 19 bases between the two germline ends. Germline assignment: CDR1 SQVTM and CDR2 ANQGSEA.

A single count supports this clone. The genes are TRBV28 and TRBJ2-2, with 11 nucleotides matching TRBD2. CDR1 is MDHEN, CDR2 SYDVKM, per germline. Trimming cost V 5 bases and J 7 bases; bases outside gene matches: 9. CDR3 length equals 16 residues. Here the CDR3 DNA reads TGTGCCAGCAGTCCTGTAGCGGGAGGGCTTGTCGGGGAGCTGTTTTTT. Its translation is CASSPVAGGLVGELFF.

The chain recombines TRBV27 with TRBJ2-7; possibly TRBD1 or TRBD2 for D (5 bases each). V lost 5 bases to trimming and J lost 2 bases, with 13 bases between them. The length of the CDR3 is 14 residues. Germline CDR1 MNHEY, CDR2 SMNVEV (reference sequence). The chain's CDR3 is CASSDRDATYEQYF. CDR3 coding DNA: TGTGCCAGCAGTGACCGGGACGCAACCTACGAGCAGTACTTC.

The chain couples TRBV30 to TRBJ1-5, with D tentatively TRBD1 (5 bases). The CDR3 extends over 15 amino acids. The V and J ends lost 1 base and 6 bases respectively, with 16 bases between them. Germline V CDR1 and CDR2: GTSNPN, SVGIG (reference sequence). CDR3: CAWSAGRVVTQPQHF. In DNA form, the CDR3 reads TGTGCCTGGAGTGCTGGCAGGGTGGTGACTCAGCCCCAGCATTTT.

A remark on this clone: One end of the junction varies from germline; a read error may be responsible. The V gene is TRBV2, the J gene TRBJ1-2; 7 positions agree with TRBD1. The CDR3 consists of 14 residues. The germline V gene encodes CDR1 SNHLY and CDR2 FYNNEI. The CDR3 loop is CASSEGGTVYGYTF. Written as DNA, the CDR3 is TGTGCCAGCAGCGAAGGGGGGACAGTCTATGGCTACACCTTC.

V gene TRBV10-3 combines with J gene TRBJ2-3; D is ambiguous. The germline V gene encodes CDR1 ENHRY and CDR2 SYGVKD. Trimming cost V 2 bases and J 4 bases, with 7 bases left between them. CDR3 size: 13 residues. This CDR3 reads CAISEDLPDTQYF. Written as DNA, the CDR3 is TGTGCCATCAGTGAGGACCTCCCAGATACGCAGTATTTT.

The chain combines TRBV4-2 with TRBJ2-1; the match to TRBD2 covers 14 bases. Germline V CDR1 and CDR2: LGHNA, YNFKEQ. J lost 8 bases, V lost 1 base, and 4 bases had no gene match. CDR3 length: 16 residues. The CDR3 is CASSQVEGLAGDEQFF. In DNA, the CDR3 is TGTGCCAGCAGCCAAGTCGAGGGACTAGCGGGAGATGAGCAGTTCTTC.

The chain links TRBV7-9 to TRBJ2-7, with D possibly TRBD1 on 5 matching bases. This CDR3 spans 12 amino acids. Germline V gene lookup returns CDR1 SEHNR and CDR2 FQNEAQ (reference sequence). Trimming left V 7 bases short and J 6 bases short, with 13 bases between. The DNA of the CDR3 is TGTGCCAGCATCAGGGATCAGGGCGAGCAGTACTTC. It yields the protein CASIRDQGEQYF.

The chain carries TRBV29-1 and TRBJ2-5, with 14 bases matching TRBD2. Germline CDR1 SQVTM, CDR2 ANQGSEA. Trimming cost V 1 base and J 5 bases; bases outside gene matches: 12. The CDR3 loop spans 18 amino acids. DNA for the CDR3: TGCAGCGTTGAAGGCGGGACTAGCGGGAGTCAAGCGGCGGAGACCCAGTACTTC. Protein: CSVEGGTSGSQAAETQYF.

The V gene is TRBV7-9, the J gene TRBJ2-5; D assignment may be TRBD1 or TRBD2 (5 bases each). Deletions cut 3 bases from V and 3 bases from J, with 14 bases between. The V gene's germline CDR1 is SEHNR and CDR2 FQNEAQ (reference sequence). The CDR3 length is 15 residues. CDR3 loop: CASSFPGPTEETQYF. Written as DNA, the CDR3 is TGTGCCAGCAGCTTTCCGGGACCGACGGAAGAGACCCAGTACTTC. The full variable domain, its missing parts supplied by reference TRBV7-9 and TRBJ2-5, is DTGVSQNPRHKITKRGQNVTFRCDPISEHNRLYWYRQTLGQGPEFLTYFQNEAQLEKSRLLSDRFSAERPKGSFSTLEIQRTEQGDSAMYLCASSFPGPTEETQYFGPGTRLLVL.

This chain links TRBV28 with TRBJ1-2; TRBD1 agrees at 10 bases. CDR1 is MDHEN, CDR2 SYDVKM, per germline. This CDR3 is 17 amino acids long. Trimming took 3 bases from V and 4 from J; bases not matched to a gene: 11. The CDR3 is CASSFSPRTGGIYGYTF. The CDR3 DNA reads TGTGCCAGCAGTTTCAGTCCCCGGACAGGGGGTATCTATGGCTACACCTTC.

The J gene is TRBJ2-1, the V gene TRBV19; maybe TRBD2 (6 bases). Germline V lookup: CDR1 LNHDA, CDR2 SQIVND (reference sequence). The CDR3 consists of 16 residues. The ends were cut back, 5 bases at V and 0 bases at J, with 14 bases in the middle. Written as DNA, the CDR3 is TGTGCCAGTAGTGGGGAGGAGCGGAGCTCCTACAATGAGCAGTTCTTC. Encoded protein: CASSGEERSSYNEQFF.

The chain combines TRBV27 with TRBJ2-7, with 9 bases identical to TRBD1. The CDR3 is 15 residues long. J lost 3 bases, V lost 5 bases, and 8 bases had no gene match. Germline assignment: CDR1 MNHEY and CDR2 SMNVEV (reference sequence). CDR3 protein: CASSTLGQGLYEQYF. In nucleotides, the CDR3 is TGTGCCAGCAGTACCCTGGGACAGGGCCTCTACGAGCAGTACTTC.

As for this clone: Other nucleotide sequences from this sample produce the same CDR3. The CDR3 bases are TGTGCCAGCAGCCCAGGGACAGGGATCACAGATACGCAGTATTTT. It encodes CASSPGTGITDTQYF. The chain combines TRBV7-9 with TRBJ2-3, with 9 nucleotides matching TRBD1. Trimming at V came to 5 bases and at J to 2 bases, leaving 5 bases not matched to a gene. The germline CDR1 and CDR2 sequences are SEHNR and FQNEAQ (reference sequence). The CDR3 sequence is 15 residues long.

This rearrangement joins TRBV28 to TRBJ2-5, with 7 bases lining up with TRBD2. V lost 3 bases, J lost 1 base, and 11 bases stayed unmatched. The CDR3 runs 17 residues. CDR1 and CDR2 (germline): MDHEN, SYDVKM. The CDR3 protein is CASSFHPGLSFQETQYF. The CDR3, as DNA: TGTGCCAGCAGTTTTCACCCGGGACTATCTTTCCAAGAGACCCAGTACTTC.

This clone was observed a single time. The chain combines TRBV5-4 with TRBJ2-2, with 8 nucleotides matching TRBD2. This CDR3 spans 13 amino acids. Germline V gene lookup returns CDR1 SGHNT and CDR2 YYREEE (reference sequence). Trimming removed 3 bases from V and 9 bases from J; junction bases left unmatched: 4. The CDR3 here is CASSSSGGRELFF. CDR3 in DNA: TGTGCCAGCAGCTCTTCGGGGGGGAGGGAGCTGTTTTTT.

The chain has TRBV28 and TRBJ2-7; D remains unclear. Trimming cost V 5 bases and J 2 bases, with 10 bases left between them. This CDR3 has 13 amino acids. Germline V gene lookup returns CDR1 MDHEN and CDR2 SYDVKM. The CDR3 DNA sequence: TGTGCCAGCAGTCTCCTCGGTGCCTACGAGCAGTACTTC. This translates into CASSLLGAYEQYF.